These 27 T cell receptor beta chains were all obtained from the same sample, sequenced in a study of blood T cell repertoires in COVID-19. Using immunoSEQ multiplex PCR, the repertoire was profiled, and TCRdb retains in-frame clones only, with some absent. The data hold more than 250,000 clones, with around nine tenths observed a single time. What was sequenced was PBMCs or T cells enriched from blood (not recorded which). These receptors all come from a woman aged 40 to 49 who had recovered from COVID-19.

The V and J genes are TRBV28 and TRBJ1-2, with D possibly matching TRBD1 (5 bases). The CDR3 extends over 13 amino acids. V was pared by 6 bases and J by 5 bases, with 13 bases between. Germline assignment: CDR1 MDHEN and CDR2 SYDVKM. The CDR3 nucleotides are TGTGCCAGCAGGAAGCCGGGACTTTATGGCTACACCTTC. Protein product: CASRKPGLYGYTF.

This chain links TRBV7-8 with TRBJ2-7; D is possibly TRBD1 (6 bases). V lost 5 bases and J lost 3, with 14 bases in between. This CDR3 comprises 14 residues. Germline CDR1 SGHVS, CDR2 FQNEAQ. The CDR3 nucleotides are TGTGCCAGCAGCCTCGCCGGGACAAACTACGAGCAGTACTTC. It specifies CASSLAGTNYEQYF.

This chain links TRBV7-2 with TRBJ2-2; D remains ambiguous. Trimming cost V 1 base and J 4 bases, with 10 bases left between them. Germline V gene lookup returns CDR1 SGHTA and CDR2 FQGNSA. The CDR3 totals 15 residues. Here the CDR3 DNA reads TGTGCCAGCAGCTTAGACGGTATCGGCACCGGGGAGCTGTTTTTT. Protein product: CASSLDGIGTGELFF.

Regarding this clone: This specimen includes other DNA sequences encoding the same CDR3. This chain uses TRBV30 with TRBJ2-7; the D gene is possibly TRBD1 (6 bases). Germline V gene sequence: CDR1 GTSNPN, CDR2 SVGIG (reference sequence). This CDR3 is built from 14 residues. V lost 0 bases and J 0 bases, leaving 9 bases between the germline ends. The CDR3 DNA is TGTGCCTGGAGTGTAGGGGGACCCTCCTACGAGCAGTACTTC. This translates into CAWSVGGPSYEQYF.

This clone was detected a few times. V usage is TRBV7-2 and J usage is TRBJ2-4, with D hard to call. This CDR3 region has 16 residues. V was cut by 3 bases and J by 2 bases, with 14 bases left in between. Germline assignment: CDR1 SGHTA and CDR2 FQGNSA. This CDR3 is CASSLGLHVTKNIQYF. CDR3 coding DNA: TGTGCCAGCAGCTTGGGCCTACATGTAACCAAAAACATTCAGTACTTC.

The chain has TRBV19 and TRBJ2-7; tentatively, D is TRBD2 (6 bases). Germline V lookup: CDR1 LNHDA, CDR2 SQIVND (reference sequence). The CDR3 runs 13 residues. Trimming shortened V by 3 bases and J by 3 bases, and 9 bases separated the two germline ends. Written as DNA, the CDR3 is TGTGCCAGTAGTATGACTAGTTTCTACGAGCAGTACTTC. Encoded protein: CASSMTSFYEQYF.

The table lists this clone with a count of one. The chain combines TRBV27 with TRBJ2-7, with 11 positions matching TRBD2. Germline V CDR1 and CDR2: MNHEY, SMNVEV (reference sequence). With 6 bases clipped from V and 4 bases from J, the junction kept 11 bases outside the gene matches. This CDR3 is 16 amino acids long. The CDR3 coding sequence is TGTGCCAGCAGATACCATCCCCCTAGCGGGAGGTACGAGCAGTACTTC. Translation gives CASRYHPPSGRYEQYF.

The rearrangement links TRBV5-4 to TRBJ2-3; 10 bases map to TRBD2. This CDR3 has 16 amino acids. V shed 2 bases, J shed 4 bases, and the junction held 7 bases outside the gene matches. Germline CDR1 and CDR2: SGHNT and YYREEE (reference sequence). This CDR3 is CASSLGGLAGADTQYF. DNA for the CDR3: TGTGCCAGCAGCTTAGGTGGTCTAGCGGGAGCAGATACGCAGTATTTT.

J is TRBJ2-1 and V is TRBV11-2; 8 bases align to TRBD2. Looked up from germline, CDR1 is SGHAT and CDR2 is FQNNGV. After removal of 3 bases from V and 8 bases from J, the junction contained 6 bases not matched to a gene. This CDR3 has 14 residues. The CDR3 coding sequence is TGTGCCAGCAGCTTCGCGGGAGGTAACCATGAGCAGTTCTTC. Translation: CASSFAGGNHEQFF.

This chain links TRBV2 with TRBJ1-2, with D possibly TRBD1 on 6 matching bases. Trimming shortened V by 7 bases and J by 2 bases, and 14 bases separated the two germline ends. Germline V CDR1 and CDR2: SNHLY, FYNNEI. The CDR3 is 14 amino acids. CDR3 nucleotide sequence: TGTGCCAGCATCCGACAACAGGGCAACTATGGCTACACCTTC. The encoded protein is CASIRQQGNYGYTF.

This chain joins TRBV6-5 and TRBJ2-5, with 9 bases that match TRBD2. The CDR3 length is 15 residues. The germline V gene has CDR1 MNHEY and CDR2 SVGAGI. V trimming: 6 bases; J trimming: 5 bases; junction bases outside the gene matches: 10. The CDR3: CASRPAGGTSETQYF. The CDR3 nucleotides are TGTGCCAGCAGGCCAGCGGGAGGTACGTCGGAGACCCAGTACTTC.

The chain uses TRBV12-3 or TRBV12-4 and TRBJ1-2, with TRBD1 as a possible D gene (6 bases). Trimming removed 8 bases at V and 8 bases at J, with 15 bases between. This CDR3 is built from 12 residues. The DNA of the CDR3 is TGTGCCAGCCGGGGGGACACAAGGGGCTACACCTTC. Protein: CASRGDTRGYTF.

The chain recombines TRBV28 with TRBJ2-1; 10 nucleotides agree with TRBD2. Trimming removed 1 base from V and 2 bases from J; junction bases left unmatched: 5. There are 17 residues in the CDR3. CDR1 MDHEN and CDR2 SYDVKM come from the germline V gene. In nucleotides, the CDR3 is TGTGCCAGCAGTTTATCGAAACTAGCGGGGACCTACAATGAGCAGTTCTTC. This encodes CASSLSKLAGTYNEQFF. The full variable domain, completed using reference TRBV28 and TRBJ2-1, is DVKVTQSSRYLVKRTGEKVFLECVQDMDHENMFWYRQDPGLGLRLIYFSYDVKMKEKGDIPEGYSVSREKKERFSLILESASTNQTSMYLCASSLSKLAGTYNEQFFGPGTRLTVL.

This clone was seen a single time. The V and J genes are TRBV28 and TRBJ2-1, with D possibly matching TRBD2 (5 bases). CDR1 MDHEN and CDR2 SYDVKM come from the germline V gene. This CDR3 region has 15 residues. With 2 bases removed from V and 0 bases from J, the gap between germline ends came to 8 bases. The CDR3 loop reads CASSLPGSSYNEQFF. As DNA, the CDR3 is TGTGCCAGCAGTTTACCGGGGAGCTCCTACAATGAGCAGTTCTTC.

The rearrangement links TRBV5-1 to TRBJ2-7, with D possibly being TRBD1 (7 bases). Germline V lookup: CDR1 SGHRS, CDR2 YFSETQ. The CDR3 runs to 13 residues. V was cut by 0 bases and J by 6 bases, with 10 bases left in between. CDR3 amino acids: CASSLDQGGEQYF. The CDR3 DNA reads TGCGCCAGCAGCTTGGACCAGGGGGGCGAGCAGTACTTC.

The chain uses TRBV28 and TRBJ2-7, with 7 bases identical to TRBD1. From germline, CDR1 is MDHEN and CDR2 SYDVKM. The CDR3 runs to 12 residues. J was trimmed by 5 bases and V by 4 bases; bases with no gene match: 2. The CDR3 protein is CASSSGQDEQYF. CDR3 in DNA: TGTGCCAGCAGTTCTGGACAGGACGAGCAGTACTTC.

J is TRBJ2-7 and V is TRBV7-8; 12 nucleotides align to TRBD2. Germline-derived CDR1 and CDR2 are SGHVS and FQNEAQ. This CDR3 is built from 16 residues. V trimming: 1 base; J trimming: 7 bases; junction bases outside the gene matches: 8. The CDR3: CASSLGVLAGGREQYF. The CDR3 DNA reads TGTGCCAGCAGCTTAGGGGTACTAGCGGGAGGAAGGGAGCAGTACTTC.

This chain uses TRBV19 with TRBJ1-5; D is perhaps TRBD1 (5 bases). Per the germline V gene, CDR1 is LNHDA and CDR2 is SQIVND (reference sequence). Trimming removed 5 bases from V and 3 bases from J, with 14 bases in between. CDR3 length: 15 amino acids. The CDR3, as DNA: TGTGCCAGTAGTGGGCCCGGCAGGGTCAATCAGCCCCAGCATTTT. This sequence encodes CASSGPGRVNQPQHF.

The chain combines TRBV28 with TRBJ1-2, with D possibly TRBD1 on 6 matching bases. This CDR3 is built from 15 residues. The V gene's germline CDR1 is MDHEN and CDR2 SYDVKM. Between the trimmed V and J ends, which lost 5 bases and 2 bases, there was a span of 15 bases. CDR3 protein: CASSPPQGRNYGYTF. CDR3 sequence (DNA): TGTGCCAGCAGTCCACCACAGGGTAGAAACTATGGCTACACCTTC.

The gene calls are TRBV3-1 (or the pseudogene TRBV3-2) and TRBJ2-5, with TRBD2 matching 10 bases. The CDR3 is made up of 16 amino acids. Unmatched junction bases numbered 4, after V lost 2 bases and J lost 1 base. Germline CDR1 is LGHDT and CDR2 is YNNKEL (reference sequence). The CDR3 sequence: CASSQPTSGFQETQYF. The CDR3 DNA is TGTGCCAGCAGCCAACCGACTAGCGGGTTCCAAGAGACCCAGTACTTC.

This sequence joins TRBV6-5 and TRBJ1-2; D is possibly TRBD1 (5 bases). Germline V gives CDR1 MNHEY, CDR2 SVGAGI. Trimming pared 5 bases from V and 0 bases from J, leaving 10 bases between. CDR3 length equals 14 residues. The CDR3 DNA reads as TGTGCCAGCAGTAGACAGACTCCTAACTATGGCTACACCTTC. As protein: CASSRQTPNYGYTF.

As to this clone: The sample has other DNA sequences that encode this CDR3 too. The CDR3 sequence: CATSRDRGSGANVLTF. The CDR3 DNA follows: TGTGCCACCAGCAGAGATAGGGGGTCCGGGGCCAACGTCCTGACTTTC. V usage is TRBV15 and J usage is TRBJ2-6, with D tentatively TRBD1 (6 bases). The V end lost 0 bases, the J end lost 4 bases, and 10 bases lay between the germline ends. Germline V gene sequence: CDR1 LNHNV, CDR2 YYDKDF (reference sequence). This CDR3 is 16 amino acids long.

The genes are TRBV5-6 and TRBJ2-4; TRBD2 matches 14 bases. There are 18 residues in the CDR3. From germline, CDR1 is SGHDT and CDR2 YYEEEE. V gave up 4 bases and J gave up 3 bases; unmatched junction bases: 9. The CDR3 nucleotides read TGTGCCAGCAGCCGGCCGGGACTAGCGGGAGAGGGCAAAAACATTCAGTACTTC. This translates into CASSRPGLAGEGKNIQYF.

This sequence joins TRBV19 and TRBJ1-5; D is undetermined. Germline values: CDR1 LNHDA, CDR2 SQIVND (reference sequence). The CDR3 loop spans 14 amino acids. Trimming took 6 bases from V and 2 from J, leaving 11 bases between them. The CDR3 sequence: CASREVLGNQPQHF. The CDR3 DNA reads TGTGCCAGTAGAGAAGTTTTAGGCAATCAGCCCCAGCATTTT.

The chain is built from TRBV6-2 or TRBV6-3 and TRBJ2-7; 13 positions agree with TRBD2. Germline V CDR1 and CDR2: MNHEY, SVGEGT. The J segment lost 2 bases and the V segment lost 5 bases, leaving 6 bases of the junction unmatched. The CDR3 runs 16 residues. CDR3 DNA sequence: TGTGCCAGCAGTCTCGGACTAGCGGGAGCTGCCTACGAGCAGTACTTC. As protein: CASSLGLAGAAYEQYF.

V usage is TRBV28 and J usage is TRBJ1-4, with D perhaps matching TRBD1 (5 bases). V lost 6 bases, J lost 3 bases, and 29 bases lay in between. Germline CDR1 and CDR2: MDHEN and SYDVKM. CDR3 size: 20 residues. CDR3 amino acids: CASRSRRGTVGGDSNEKLFF. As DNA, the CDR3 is TGTGCCAGCAGATCCCGACGGGGGACCGTCGGGGGGGACTCTAATGAAAAACTGTTTTTT. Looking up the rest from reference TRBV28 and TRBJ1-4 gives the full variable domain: DVKVTQSSRYLVKRTGEKVFLECVQDMDHENMFWYRQDPGLGLRLIYFSYDVKMKEKGDIPEGYSVSREKKERFSLILESASTNQTSMYLCASRSRRGTVGGDSNEKLFFGSGTQLSVL.

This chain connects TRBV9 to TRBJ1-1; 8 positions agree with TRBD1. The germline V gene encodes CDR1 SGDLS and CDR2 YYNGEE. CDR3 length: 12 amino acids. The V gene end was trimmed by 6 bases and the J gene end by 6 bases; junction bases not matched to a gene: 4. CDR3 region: CASNTGGAEAFF. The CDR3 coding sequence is TGTGCCAGCAATACAGGGGGGGCTGAAGCTTTCTTT.